The 28 T cell receptor beta chains presented below share a single source sample, sequenced in a study of T cell responses to AZD1222 COVID-19 vaccine. Generated by immunoSEQ multiplex PCR, the TCRdb table keeps only in-frame clones and is missing some. The sample carries about 76,000 clones, roughly 90% recorded once. The sample was peripheral blood, taken on day 0 of MenACWY control vaccination. Receptors originate from an adult in good health.

The chain couples TRBV7-8 to TRBJ2-1; 8 bases match TRBD2. V trimming: 3 bases; J trimming: 7 bases; junction bases outside the gene matches: 8. Germline values: CDR1 SGHVS, CDR2 FQNEAQ. The CDR3 has 15 residues. The DNA for the CDR3 is TGTGCCAGCAGCTTCCCGGGACTAGTTTGGAATGAGCAGTTCTTC. This sequence encodes CASSFPGLVWNEQFF. The full variable domain, with the rest looked up from reference TRBV7-8 and TRBJ2-1, is GAGVSQSPRYKVAKRGQDVALRCDPISGHVSLFWYQQALGQGPEFLTYFQNEAQLDKSGLPSDRFFAERPEGSVSTLKIQRTQQEDSAVYLCASSFPGLVWNEQFFGPGTRLTVL.

The genes are TRBV29-1 and TRBJ2-5, with 11 bases matching TRBD2. J lost 0 bases, V lost 6 bases, and 15 bases had no gene match. The CDR3 totals 18 residues. Germline V gene sequence: CDR1 SQVTM, CDR2 ANQGSEA. CDR3 nucleotides: TGCAGCGTCGCCCGCCGGGCTAGCGGGAGGTTCAACCAAGAGACCCAGTACTTC. It translates to CSVARRASGRFNQETQYF.

This clone appeared once. The rearrangement links TRBV19 to TRBJ1-2; D is ambiguous. Germline lookup yields CDR1 LNHDA and CDR2 SQIVND (reference sequence). V lost 4 bases and J 8 bases, leaving 11 bases between the germline ends. The CDR3 totals 12 residues. The CDR3 sequence is CASSKIQGGYTF. In DNA, the CDR3 is TGTGCCAGTAGTAAGATCCAAGGAGGCTACACCTTC.

This rearrangement joins TRBV7-2 to TRBJ2-1, with 7 bases identical to TRBD2. The germline V gene encodes CDR1 SGHTA and CDR2 FQGNSA. The CDR3 runs to 17 residues. V shed 0 bases and J 0 bases; nucleotides not matched to a gene: 5. The chain's CDR3 is CASSLASGPASYNEQFF. For the CDR3, the DNA is TGTGCCAGCAGCTTAGCTAGCGGGCCCGCCTCCTACAATGAGCAGTTCTTC.

The V and J genes are TRBV4-2 and TRBJ2-1, with D possibly matching TRBD2 (6 bases). The germline CDR1 and CDR2 sequences are LGHNA and YNFKEQ. The V end was cut by 5 bases, the J end by 0 bases, with 14 bases between. The CDR3 is 16 residues long. This chain's CDR3 is CASSSVDGSSYNEQFF. CDR3 in DNA: TGTGCCAGCAGCTCGGTGGACGGGAGCTCCTACAATGAGCAGTTCTTC.

The chain uses TRBV5-6 and TRBJ2-1; 8 nucleotides line up with TRBD2. From germline, CDR1 is SGHDT and CDR2 YYEEEE. After removal of 2 bases from V and 2 bases from J, the junction contained 0 bases not matched to a gene. The CDR3 consists of 14 residues. In DNA form, the CDR3 reads TGTGCCAGCAGCTTAGCGGGAGCCTACAATGAGCAGTTCTTC. This gives the protein CASSLAGAYNEQFF.

The J gene is TRBJ2-5, the V gene TRBV10-3; 9 bases map to TRBD2. Unmatched junction bases numbered 7, after V lost 4 bases and J lost 4 bases. The CDR3 is 15 residues long. Germline CDR1 is ENHRY and CDR2 is SYGVKD. CDR3 sequence reads: CAISGSAGGAETQYF. In DNA, the CDR3 is TGTGCCATCAGTGGGTCTGCGGGAGGGGCAGAGACCCAGTACTTC.

The chain uses TRBV28 and TRBJ1-2; D is unresolved. The CDR3 is made up of 12 amino acids. V lost 3 bases and J lost 5, with 7 bases in between. Germline V lookup: CDR1 MDHEN, CDR2 SYDVKM. The CDR3, as DNA: TGTGCCAGCAGTTTGGAGGGTTATGGCTACACCTTC. Encoded protein: CASSLEGYGYTF.

The rearrangement links TRBV5-1 to TRBJ1-3, with D uncertain. Per the germline V gene, CDR1 is SGHRS and CDR2 is YFSETQ. The germline V and J ends were trimmed by 4 bases and 1 base, with 12 bases remaining between them. This CDR3 has 15 residues. DNA for the CDR3: TGCGCCAGCAGCCCTACGGTTGGATCTGGAAACACCATATATTTT. This translates into CASSPTVGSGNTIYF.

The rearrangement joins TRBV7-2 to TRBJ2-5; D is unclear. This CDR3 has 13 amino acids. The V gene lost 7 bases and the J gene lost 1 base, with 10 bases spanning the gap. From germline, CDR1 is SGHTA and CDR2 FQGNSA. CDR3 coding DNA: TGTGCCAGCAACCTACCGGGCCAAGAGACCCAGTACTTC. Encoded protein: CASNLPGQETQYF.

In DNA, the CDR3 is TGTGCCAGTAGTATAGTAAAGGGCTACGAGCAGTACTTC. Protein product: CASSIVKGYEQYF. J is TRBJ2-7 and V is TRBV19; D ambiguous. This CDR3 is built from 13 residues. Between the trimmed V and J ends, which lost 1 base and 3 bases, there was a span of 7 bases. Germline V lookup: CDR1 LNHDA, CDR2 SQIVND (reference sequence).

The DNA for the CDR3 is TGTGCCTGGAGTGTTAGTCTCAATGAAAAACTGTTTTTT. As protein: CAWSVSLNEKLFF. This rearrangement joins TRBV30 to TRBJ1-4, with D uncertain. Germline CDR1 GTSNPN, CDR2 SVGIG (reference sequence). The length of the CDR3 is 13 residues. V was shortened by 0 bases and J by 5 bases, with 7 bases between the two germline ends.

The CDR3 DNA sequence: TGTGCCAGCAGCTTACGAGGACTAGCGGGAGTCTCCTACGAGCAGTACTTC. Translation gives CASSLRGLAGVSYEQYF. V usage is TRBV7-9 and J usage is TRBJ2-7; 13 bases align to TRBD2. The CDR3 totals 17 residues. Germline values: CDR1 SEHNR, CDR2 FQNEAQ (reference sequence). V gave up 2 bases and J gave up 0 bases; unmatched junction bases: 4.

This chain connects TRBV9 to TRBJ1-1; D may be TRBD1 (5 bases). This CDR3 has 15 amino acids. CDR1 and CDR2 (germline): SGDLS, YYNGEE. V shed 4 bases and J shed 0 bases, with 13 bases lying between them. As DNA, the CDR3 is TGTGCCAGCAGCCCAAAAGGGGATATGAACACTGAAGCTTTCTTT. This codes for CASSPKGDMNTEAFF.

V usage is TRBV5-1 and J usage is TRBJ2-3; the D gene is possibly TRBD2 (6 bases). The CDR3 has 15 residues. Germline V gene lookup returns CDR1 SGHRS and CDR2 YFSETQ. The V end was cut by 4 bases, the J end by 0 bases, with 12 bases between. The DNA for the CDR3 is TGCGCCAGCAGCGAAGGAGGGCTGAGCACAGATACGCAGTATTTT. As protein: CASSEGGLSTDTQYF.

The CDR3 reads CASSTRPPAGTGELFF. DNA of the CDR3: TGTGCCAGCAGTACGCGCCCCCCCGCCGGGACCGGGGAGCTGTTTTTT. The chain employs TRBV28 and TRBJ2-2; D is undetermined. Germline values: CDR1 MDHEN, CDR2 SYDVKM. V was clipped by 5 bases and J by 5 bases, with 18 bases between them. This CDR3 has 16 amino acids.

This clone came up once. The chain carries TRBV6-5 and TRBJ2-1; 11 bases line up with TRBD2. After removal of 5 bases from V and 4 bases from J, the junction contained 4 bases not matched to a gene. The CDR3 is 15 residues long. Germline V CDR1 and CDR2: MNHEY, SVGAGI. The CDR3 is CASSPGLAEYNEQFF. In nucleotides, the CDR3 is TGTGCCAGCAGTCCGGGACTAGCGGAGTACAATGAGCAGTTCTTC.

This chain joins TRBV7-9 and TRBJ2-1, with TRBD2 matching over 10 bases. After removal of 7 bases from V and 3 bases from J, the junction contained 3 bases not matched to a gene. Germline V gene lookup returns CDR1 SEHNR and CDR2 FQNEAQ (reference sequence). This CDR3 region has 14 residues. The CDR3 loop reads CASIPSGSYNEQFF. Written as DNA, the CDR3 is TGTGCCAGCATCCCTAGCGGGAGCTACAATGAGCAGTTCTTC.

This clone has just one count. V and J are TRBV10-3 and TRBJ1-2; 9 bases align to TRBD1. The junction had 4 bases not matched to a gene; V was cut back by 1 base and J by 4 bases. CDR1 is ENHRY, CDR2 SYGVKD, per germline. This CDR3 is 15 amino acids long. Written as DNA, the CDR3 is TGTGCCATCAGTGAGTGGGACAGGGATGTCTATGGCTACACCTTC. Translating gives CAISEWDRDVYGYTF.

V usage is TRBV11-2 and J usage is TRBJ2-7; TRBD1 matches 8 bases. Germline lookup yields CDR1 SGHAT and CDR2 FQNNGV. V trimming: 8 bases; J trimming: 6 bases; junction bases outside the gene matches: 15. CDR3 length: 15 residues. The CDR3 region has the DNA TGTGCCAGCCTAATCATCGGGACAGGCGGCGCCGAGCAGTACTTC. Amino acid sequence: CASLIIGTGGAEQYF.

The genes are TRBV20-1 and TRBJ2-7; D remains ambiguous. The germline V gene encodes CDR1 DFQATT and CDR2 SNEGSKA (reference sequence). The CDR3 contains 11 residues. Deletions cut 2 bases from V and 3 bases from J, with 5 bases between. CDR3: CSARLGYEQYF. The CDR3, as DNA: TGCAGTGCTAGACTGGGCTACGAGCAGTACTTC.

The chain couples TRBV29-1 to TRBJ1-1; D is perhaps TRBD1 (6 bases). V was cut by 7 bases and J by 3 bases, with 15 bases left in between. The CDR3 loop spans 13 amino acids. CDR1 is SQVTM, CDR2 ANQGSEA, per germline. The CDR3 here is CSAGTGSYTEAFF. Here the CDR3 DNA reads TGCAGCGCTGGAACAGGGTCTTACACTGAAGCTTTCTTT.

CDR3 nucleotide sequence: TGTGCCAGCTCACCACAGGAGTGGAGAGGAAACACCATATATTTT. Amino acids: CASSPQEWRGNTIYF. The chain combines TRBV18 with TRBJ1-3; D not resolved. This CDR3 contains 15 residues. CDR1 and CDR2 (germline): KGHSH, LQKENI. The germline V and J ends were trimmed by 1 base and 4 bases, with 11 bases remaining between them.

This rearrangement joins TRBV27 to TRBJ1-2, with D possibly being TRBD1 (6 bases). Germline V gene data show CDR1 as MNHEY and CDR2 as SMNVEV (reference sequence). The CDR3 extends over 14 amino acids. V shed 3 bases and J shed 0 bases, with 8 bases lying between them. This CDR3 is CASSLSGANYGYTF. The CDR3 DNA is TGTGCCAGCAGTTTGTCAGGGGCTAACTATGGCTACACCTTC.

J is TRBJ1-2 and V is TRBV4-3; 9 bases agree with TRBD1. Germline CDR1 LGHNA, CDR2 YSLEER. V trimming: 3 bases; J trimming: 6 bases; junction bases outside the gene matches: 14. This CDR3 spans 17 amino acids. The CDR3 nucleotides are TGCGCCAGCAGCCAGGCCGGGACAGGGTACGGCGGAAATGGCTACACCTTC. It codes for CASSQAGTGYGGNGYTF.

This chain links TRBV20-1 with TRBJ2-7; 7 bases match TRBD2. Trimming at V came to 6 bases and at J to 0 bases, leaving 11 bases not matched to a gene. CDR3 size: 15 residues. Germline CDR1 and CDR2: DFQATT and SNEGSKA (reference sequence). The CDR3 here is CSASTSGGSSYEQYF. DNA for the CDR3: TGCAGTGCCAGTACCTCTGGCGGGAGCTCCTACGAGCAGTACTTC.

The chain couples TRBV7-2 to TRBJ2-2; the D is unclear. The germline CDR1 and CDR2 sequences are SGHTA and FQGNSA. This CDR3 contains 16 residues. The V end was cut by 3 bases, the J end by 0 bases, with 11 bases between. As DNA, the CDR3 is TGTGCCAGCAGCTTTAACGCCCTTGCGAACACCGGGGAGCTGTTTTTT. Its protein is CASSFNALANTGELFF.

This clone was recorded many times. The chain couples TRBV7-9 to TRBJ2-2, with D maybe TRBD2 (7 bases). CDR3 length equals 15 residues. The germline V and J ends were trimmed by 9 bases and 6 bases, with 20 bases remaining between them. Germline V lookup: CDR1 SEHNR, CDR2 FQNEAQ (reference sequence). The CDR3 nucleotides read TGTGCCAGTCCGCGAGCGGGGAGACAGGCCGGGGAGCTGTTTTTT. Residues: CASPRAGRQAGELFF.